The TCR beta chain under discussion was sequenced for a study of blood T cell repertoires in COVID-19. Across the study: COVID-19 samples from acute and convalescent phases originated in the United States, Italy and Spain. Nucleic acid was either cDNA or gDNA, and it came from T cells, B-cell-depleted T cells, or PBMCs.

Original processing notes: Nucleated cell number was recorded as an estimate derived from reference gene primer amplification. This table comes from immunoSEQ multiplex PCR, and its TCRdb copy is limited to in-frame clones, with some not included. V, J and clone size are taken as reported in that table, and D and trimming were inferred from the DNA itself. This sample yields roughly 190,000 clones, of which roughly four fifths are seen a single time; 9.5% to 11% belongs to the top ten. Germline CDR1 LGHNA, CDR2 YNFKEQ. The CDR3 length is 13 residues. Trimming took 4 bases from V and 9 from J, leaving 13 bases between them. This clone was found once.

Sequenced: peripheral blood. This chain connects TRBV4-2 to TRBJ2-1; possibly TRBD2 for D (5 bases). The TCR comes from a woman between 40 and 55 years old with COVID-19, enrolled during active disease. For the CDR3, the DNA is TGTGCCAGCAGCCGACGGGCCGGGGTTGAGCAGTTCTTC. Amino acid sequence: CASSRRAGVEQFF.